This entry features one T cell receptor beta chain sequence. The antigen remains undetermined. The same CDR3 arises from other DNA sequences in this sample as well. The CDR3 sequence is 15 residues long. CDR1 is PRHDT, CDR2 FYEKMQ, per germline (reference sequence). Trimming cost V 5 bases and J 1 base; bases outside gene matches: 7. The table came from immunoSEQ multiplex PCR; TCRdb's copy has only in-frame clones and leaves some out. This table holds around 80,000 clones, 80% to 95% found once. The record originates from a study of OX40 agonist ivuxolimab in advanced cancers. Study conclusions and caveats: The work left the antigen specificity of expanded peripheral T cells undetermined. More expanded clones were found, on average, in CD8+ than in CD4+ T cells.

The rearrangement links TRBV13 to TRBJ2-7; 8 bases fit TRBD2. This TCR was recovered from an adult with an advanced solid tumor such as melanoma, head and neck, liver or kidney cancer. Sequences were derived from CD4+ or CD8+ T cells sorted from blood, sampled in a trial of the OX40 agonist ivuxolimab. The CDR3 nucleotides read TGTGCCAGCAGCCCCGGGGGGGCGAGGTCCTACGAGCAGTACTTC. Encoded protein: CASSPGGARSYEQYF.